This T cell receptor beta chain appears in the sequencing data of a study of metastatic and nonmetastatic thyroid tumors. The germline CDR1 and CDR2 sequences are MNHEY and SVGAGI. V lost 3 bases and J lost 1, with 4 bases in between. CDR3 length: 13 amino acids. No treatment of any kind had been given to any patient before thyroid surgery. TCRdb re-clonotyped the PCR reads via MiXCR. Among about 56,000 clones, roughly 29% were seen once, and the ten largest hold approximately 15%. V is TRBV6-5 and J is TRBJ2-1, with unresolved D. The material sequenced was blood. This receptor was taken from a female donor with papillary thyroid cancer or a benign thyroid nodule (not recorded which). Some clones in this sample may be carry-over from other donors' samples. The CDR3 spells CASSYKSYNEQFF. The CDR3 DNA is TGTGCCAGCAGTTATAAATCCTACAATGAGCAGTTCTTC.